What follows are 25 T cell receptor beta chains derived from one specimen sequenced in a study of shared clonotypes between healthy human individuals. Sequenced by immunoSEQ multiplex PCR; TCRdb stores in-frame clones only, minus some. In the table there are 950,000 to 1,100,000 clones, about four fifths of which are singletons. Sequencing used memory CD4+ T cells from PBMCs. The subset was: CD45RA-negative fraction. These receptor sequences come from a man younger than 35 in good health. Some clones in this sample may be carry-over from other donors' samples.

The CDR3 coding sequence is TGTGCCAGCAGTTTGTGGGGGTCGGCCAACTATGGCTACACCTTC. This translates into CASSLWGSANYGYTF. The genes are TRBV28 and TRBJ1-2, with D possibly being TRBD1 (5 bases). Trimming took off 3 bases at V and 2 bases at J, with 13 bases between the two ends. The CDR3 is made up of 15 amino acids. Germline V lookup: CDR1 MDHEN, CDR2 SYDVKM.

The genes are TRBV7-2 and TRBJ2-2; 7 nucleotides match TRBD1. The CDR3 spans 17 residues. Germline V lookup: CDR1 SGHTA, CDR2 FQGNSA. Losses at the gene ends were 5 bases for V and 4 bases for J; bases not matched to a gene: 13. Here the CDR3 reads CASSVTTAGTATGELFF. The CDR3 DNA sequence: TGTGCCAGCAGCGTAACGACTGCCGGGACAGCCACCGGGGAGCTGTTTTTT.

Details on this clone: Distinct nucleotide sequences in the sample also encode this CDR3. This rearrangement joins TRBV2 to TRBJ1-5; TRBD1 might be the D (5 bases). The ends were cut back, 1 base at V and 5 bases at J, with 9 bases in the middle. The length of the CDR3 is 14 residues. Germline V gene data show CDR1 as SNHLY and CDR2 as FYNNEI. The CDR3 DNA is TGTGCCAGCAGTGAAGTTAGGGGAGATCAGCCCCAGCATTTT. As protein: CASSEVRGDQPQHF.

The chain links TRBV7-8 to TRBJ1-2, with D possibly matching TRBD1 (6 bases). Germline CDR1 SGHVS, CDR2 FQNEAQ. Trimming removed 1 base at V and 9 bases at J, with 9 bases between. This CDR3 comprises 12 residues. This CDR3 reads CASSLVGHSYTF. The CDR3 nucleotides read TGTGCCAGCAGCTTAGTGGGACACAGCTACACCTTC.

V and J are TRBV9 and TRBJ2-5; D is perhaps TRBD1 or TRBD2 (5 bases each). Germline loops: CDR1 SGDLS, CDR2 YYNGEE. Trimming took off 2 bases at V and 0 bases at J, with 11 bases between the two ends. This CDR3 comprises 15 residues. CDR3 sequence reads: CASSVGAVNQETQYF. The CDR3 DNA follows: TGTGCCAGCAGCGTCGGGGCGGTAAACCAAGAGACCCAGTACTTC.

The chain employs TRBV7-3 and TRBJ2-7; TRBD2 aligns across 10 bases. The V segment lost 1 base and the J segment 1 base; nucleotides outside the gene matches: 7. The germline CDR1 and CDR2 sequences are SGHTA and FQGTGA. This CDR3 spans 17 amino acids. The CDR3 nucleotides read TGTGCCAGCAGCTTAAGGGCTAGCGGGAGTAGGTCCTACGAGCAGTACTTC. This translates into CASSLRASGSRSYEQYF.

The gene calls are TRBV5-1 and TRBJ2-1; 9 bases are a match to TRBD2. After removal of 3 bases from V and 5 bases from J, the junction contained 3 bases not matched to a gene. The CDR3 consists of 14 residues. CDR1 and CDR2 from the germline V gene are SGHRS and YFSETQ. This CDR3 reads CASSYLAGDNEQFF. Here the CDR3 DNA reads TGCGCCAGCAGCTACTTAGCGGGAGACAATGAGCAGTTCTTC. Combining the CDR3 with reference TRBV5-1 and TRBJ2-1 gives the whole variable domain KAGVTQTPRYLIKTRGQQVTLSCSPISGHRSVSWYQQTPGQGLQFLFEYFSETQRNKGNFPGRFSGRQFSNSRSEMNVSTLELGDSALYLCASSYLAGDNEQFFGPGTRLTVL.

This chain uses TRBV2 with TRBJ2-7; 8 bases agree with TRBD1. This CDR3 has 16 amino acids. Germline V gene sequence: CDR1 SNHLY, CDR2 FYNNEI. Trimming took 3 bases from V and 6 from J; bases not matched to a gene: 13. The CDR3 DNA is TGTGCCAGCAGTGAGTTCACAGGGGGTGAAGTAGGCGAGCAGTACTTC. It specifies CASSEFTGGEVGEQYF.

The CDR3 loop is CAIRGQENYGYTF. In DNA form, the CDR3 reads TGTGCCATCAGGGGACAGGAGAACTATGGCTACACCTTC. The chain links TRBV10-3 to TRBJ1-2, with 8 bases that match TRBD1. J lost 2 bases, V lost 6 bases, and 2 bases had no gene match. Germline lookup yields CDR1 ENHRY and CDR2 SYGVKD. The CDR3 runs to 13 residues.

The chain joins TRBV5-1 to TRBJ1-2; the D is unclear. The ends were cut back, 0 bases at V and 1 base at J, with 10 bases in the middle. This CDR3 contains 15 residues. Germline CDR1 is SGHRS and CDR2 is YFSETQ. CDR3 region: CASSLDTTSNYGYTF. CDR3 DNA: TGCGCCAGCAGCTTGGACACGACTAGTAACTATGGCTACACCTTC. Supplemented by reference TRBV5-1 and TRBJ1-2, the full variable domain reads KAGVTQTPRYLIKTRGQQVTLSCSPISGHRSVSWYQQTPGQGLQFLFEYFSETQRNKGNFPGRFSGRQFSNSRSEMNVSTLELGDSALYLCASSLDTTSNYGYTFGSGTRLTVV.

This clone was detected only a few times. The rearrangement links TRBV7-2 to TRBJ2-7, with D possibly matching TRBD1 (5 bases). Germline V CDR1 and CDR2: SGHTA, FQGNSA. This CDR3 has 14 amino acids. V was clipped by 3 bases and J by 0 bases, with 9 bases between them. The CDR3 loop is CASSFQRGSYEQYF. Here the CDR3 DNA reads TGTGCCAGCAGCTTTCAAAGGGGCTCCTACGAGCAGTACTTC.

Concerning this clone: The sample contains more than one DNA sequence encoding this CDR3. The rearrangement uses TRBV7-2 and TRBJ2-7; maybe TRBD2 (5 bases). V was cut by 8 bases and J by 1 base, with 15 bases left in between. Germline V CDR1 and CDR2: SGHTA, FQGNSA. This CDR3 is built from 14 residues. CDR3 in DNA: TGTGCCAGCTCCTTCTTGAGGGATTCCTACGAGCAGTACTTC. Its protein is CASSFLRDSYEQYF.

In its sample, this clone was seen a few times. The chain combines TRBV5-6 with TRBJ1-5; the match to TRBD1 covers 9 bases. This CDR3 is 15 amino acids long. The J segment lost 4 bases and the V segment lost 4 bases, leaving 6 bases of the junction unmatched. Germline values: CDR1 SGHDT, CDR2 YYEEEE. DNA for the CDR3: TGTGCCAGCAGCGGTGACAGGGGGATGAATCAGCCCCAGCATTTT. Protein: CASSGDRGMNQPQHF.

The rearrangement uses TRBV7-9 and TRBJ2-1; a weak D match, TRBD2 (6 bases). V was cut by 5 bases and J by 7 bases, with 12 bases left in between. The CDR3 contains 13 residues. Germline lookup yields CDR1 SEHNR and CDR2 FQNEAQ (reference sequence). In nucleotides, the CDR3 is TGTGCCAGCAGCGTAGGGCTAGCGAATGAGCAGTTCTTC. It encodes CASSVGLANEQFF.

V and J are TRBV6-1 and TRBJ1-5; a weak D match, TRBD1 (5 bases). Germline V gene sequence: CDR1 MNHNS, CDR2 SASEGT. The V gene lost 5 bases and the J gene lost 3 bases, with 14 bases spanning the gap. The CDR3 has 15 residues. The CDR3 DNA reads TGTGCCAGCAGTAGCCGGACATGGTTCAATCAGCCCCAGCATTTT. This encodes CASSSRTWFNQPQHF.

V and J are TRBV5-4 and TRBJ1-6; maybe TRBD1 (5 bases). Germline CDR1 is SGHNT and CDR2 is YYREEE (reference sequence). V lost 0 bases and J lost 8, with 9 bases in between. The CDR3 runs to 14 residues. DNA for the CDR3: TGTGCCAGCAGCTTGGTCGGGGGGGATTCACCCCTCCACTTT. Amino acids: CASSLVGGDSPLHF.

The gene calls are TRBV7-3 and TRBJ2-2; D remains unclear. V was pared by 5 bases and J by 7 bases, with 11 bases between. Germline lookup yields CDR1 SGHTA and CDR2 FQGTGA. The CDR3 extends over 13 amino acids. The CDR3 bases are TGTGCCAGCAGCCGAACTCCGGGCGGGGAGCTGTTTTTT. It translates to CASSRTPGGELFF.

This chain connects TRBV19 to TRBJ1-5; D call uncertain. Trimming shortened V by 2 bases and J by 3 bases, and 11 bases separated the two germline ends. The CDR3 length is 15 residues. Per the germline V gene, CDR1 is LNHDA and CDR2 is SQIVND (reference sequence). In DNA form, the CDR3 reads TGTGCCAGTAGTATACACGGCGTTAACAATCAGCCCCAGCATTTT. It translates to CASSIHGVNNQPQHF.

V gene TRBV28 combines with J gene TRBJ1-1; 9 bases align to TRBD1. The CDR3 runs 14 residues. Trimming removed 5 bases from V and 4 bases from J; junction bases left unmatched: 5. Germline CDR1 is MDHEN and CDR2 is SYDVKM. This CDR3 is CASSAHRGRTEAFF. The CDR3 bases are TGTGCCAGCAGTGCACACAGGGGGCGCACTGAAGCTTTCTTT.

The chain employs TRBV5-8 and TRBJ2-3; D gene unclear. This CDR3 has 14 amino acids. CDR1 SGHTS and CDR2 YDEGEE come from the germline V gene. With 0 bases removed from V and 3 bases from J, the gap between germline ends came to 8 bases. The CDR3 here is CASSLVLETDTQYF. The DNA for the CDR3 is TGTGCCAGCAGCTTGGTGCTAGAGACAGATACGCAGTATTTT.

The chain links TRBV6-5 to TRBJ2-7; D could derive from TRBD1 or TRBD2 (5 bases each). CDR1 MNHEY and CDR2 SVGAGI come from the germline V gene. The germline V and J ends were trimmed by 2 bases and 5 bases, with 13 bases remaining between them. The CDR3 sequence is 14 residues long. CDR3 region: CASSYAYGDHEQYF. The CDR3 nucleotides read TGTGCCAGCAGTTACGCCTACGGGGACCACGAGCAGTACTTC.

The V call is TRBV19, the J call TRBJ1-5, with 9 bases matching TRBD1. The CDR3 contains 15 residues. V shed 6 bases and J 6 bases; nucleotides not matched to a gene: 9. Per germline, CDR1 LNHDA and CDR2 SQIVND (reference sequence). CDR3 nucleotide sequence: TGTGCCAGTAGCAGGTCTGGACAGGGGCTTCAGCCCCAGCATTTT. Its translation: CASSRSGQGLQPQHF. Supplemented by reference TRBV19 and TRBJ1-5, the full variable domain reads DGGITQSPKYLFRKEGQNVTLSCEQNLNHDAMYWYRQDPGQGLRLIYYSQIVNDFQKGDIAEGYSVSREKKESFPLTVTSAQKNPTAFYLCASSRSGQGLQPQHFGDGTRLSIL.

This clone was observed a few times. This sequence joins TRBV20-1 and TRBJ2-7; D remains unclear. This CDR3 region has 11 residues. Per germline, CDR1 DFQATT and CDR2 SNEGSKA (reference sequence). The V end lost 0 bases, the J end lost 6 bases, and 6 bases lay between the germline ends. CDR3 DNA: TGCAGTGCTAGAGATCTTTCCGAGCAGTACTTC. Translated, it gives CSARDLSEQYF.

V usage is TRBV2 and J usage is TRBJ2-7; D is unclear. There are 13 residues in the CDR3. Deletions cut 8 bases from V and 2 bases from J, with 13 bases between. The germline V gene has CDR1 SNHLY and CDR2 FYNNEI. The CDR3 reads CASGIQRTYEQYF. The CDR3 DNA follows: TGTGCCAGCGGGATTCAGAGGACCTACGAGCAGTACTTC.

This clone was seen at least ten times. The CDR3 sequence is CSVCGDTEAFF. CDR3 DNA: TGCAGCGTTTGTGGTGACACTGAAGCTTTCTTT. The V and J genes are TRBV29-1 and TRBJ1-1; D is unresolved. The germline CDR1 and CDR2 sequences are SQVTM and ANQGSEA. The CDR3 consists of 11 residues. V was clipped by 5 bases and J by 3 bases, with 7 bases between them.